The clone carrying this T cell receptor (beta chain) was seen ten or more times. Its antigen is currently unknown. The record originates from a study of read filtering for tumor transcriptome and immune sequencing. Study-wide points: Correlation between methods rose after single-read clonotypes were removed.

Trimming cost V 1 base and J 8 bases, with 15 bases left between them. Germline V gene lookup returns CDR1 LGHNT and CDR2 FRNRAP. The CDR3 has 15 amino acids. From 300 to 450 ng of RNA, a library with molecular barcoded alpha/delta and beta/gamma adaptors was made. Using its own MiXCR run on the reads, TCRdb lists one record per CDR3 protein. Among roughly 68,000 distinct CDR3 sequences listed, approximately 14% were seen once. The chain recombines TRBV12-5 with TRBJ2-1; D may match TRBD1 or TRBD2 (5 bases each). The sample was a population of CD138-negative cells sorted from bone marrow. This TCR was sampled from a donor aged 40 or older with multiple myeloma. The CDR3 DNA reads as TGTGCTAGTGGTTTGGCAACTGGGACCGGCGATGAGCAGTTCTTC. Amino acids: CASGLATGTGDEQFF.